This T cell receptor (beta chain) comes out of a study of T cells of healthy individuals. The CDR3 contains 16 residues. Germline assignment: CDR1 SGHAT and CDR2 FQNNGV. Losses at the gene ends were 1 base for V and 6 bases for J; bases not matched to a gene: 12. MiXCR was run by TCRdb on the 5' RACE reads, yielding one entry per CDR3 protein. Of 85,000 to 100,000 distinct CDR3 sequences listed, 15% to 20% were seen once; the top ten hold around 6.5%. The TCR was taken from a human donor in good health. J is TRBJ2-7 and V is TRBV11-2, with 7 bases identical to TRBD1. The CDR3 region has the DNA TGTGCCAGCAGCTTAGTTACCGGACAGGTCGGGTCCGAGCAGTACTTC. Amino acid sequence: CASSLVTGQVGSEQYF.